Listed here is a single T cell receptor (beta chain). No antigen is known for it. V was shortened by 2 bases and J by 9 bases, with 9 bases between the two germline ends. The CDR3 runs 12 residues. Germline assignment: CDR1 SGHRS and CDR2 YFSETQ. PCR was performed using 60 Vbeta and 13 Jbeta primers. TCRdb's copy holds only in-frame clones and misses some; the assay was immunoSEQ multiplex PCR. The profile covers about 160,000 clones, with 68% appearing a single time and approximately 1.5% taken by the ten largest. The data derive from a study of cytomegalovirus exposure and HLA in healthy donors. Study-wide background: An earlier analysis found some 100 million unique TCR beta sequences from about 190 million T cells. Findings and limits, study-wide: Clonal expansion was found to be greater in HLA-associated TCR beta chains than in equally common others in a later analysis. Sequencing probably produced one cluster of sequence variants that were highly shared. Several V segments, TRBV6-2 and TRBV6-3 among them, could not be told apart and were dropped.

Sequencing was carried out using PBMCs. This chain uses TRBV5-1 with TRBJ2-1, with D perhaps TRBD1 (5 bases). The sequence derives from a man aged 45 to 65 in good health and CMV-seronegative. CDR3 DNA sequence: TGCGCCAGCAGCTTAACCGACAGTGAGCAGTTCTTC. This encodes CASSLTDSEQFF.